What follows is one T cell receptor beta chain and its context. This record belongs to a study of blood T cell repertoires in COVID-19. Looking at the study overall: Acute and convalescent COVID-19 samples came from the United States, Italy and Spain. From T cells, B-cell-depleted T cells, or PBMCs came the material, which was cDNA or gDNA.

In the authors' workflow: Reference gene primer amplification gave estimated nucleated cell counts. Profiled with immunoSEQ multiplex PCR; TCRdb holds only in-frame clones, not every one. That table gives V, J and clone size, and the DNA gave D and trimming. The sample has about 160,000 clones, about four fifths seen once; the top ten hold about 14%. Germline assignment: CDR1 LNHDA and CDR2 SQIVND (reference sequence). This CDR3 spans 17 amino acids. The V segment lost 4 bases and the J segment 1 base; nucleotides outside the gene matches: 10. This chain connects TRBV19 to TRBJ1-5, with TRBD1 matching 7 bases. The TCR sequence derives from a woman at least 80 years old with acute or convalescent COVID-19. Sequencing was performed on peripheral blood. CDR3 region: CASSTSGGILSNQPQHF. The DNA of the CDR3 is TGTGCCAGTAGTACGTCAGGGGGAATTTTAAGCAATCAGCCCCAGCATTTT.